The count of the clone carrying this T cell receptor beta chain is one. In the original analysis: Researchers report that nucleated cell counts were estimated from reference gene primer amplification. Clones were sequenced by immunoSEQ multiplex PCR, and TCRdb holds only the in-frame ones, with some missing. Clonal size and the V and J genes are those of that table, whereas D and trimming came from the DNA. The top ten clones hold 37% of a sample with 95,000 to 150,000 clones, about 79% of them seen once. The data are from a study of blood T cell repertoires in COVID-19. For the study at large: Italy, Spain and the United States were the sources of the convalescent and acute COVID-19 samples. T cells, B-cell-depleted T cells, or PBMCs provided the cDNA or gDNA that served as material.

After removal of 1 base from V and 2 bases from J, the junction contained 14 bases not matched to a gene. The CDR3 extends over 18 amino acids. The germline V gene has CDR1 MGHRA and CDR2 YSYEKL. The sequence was collected from a middle-aged man with active or convalescent COVID-19. V usage is TRBV4-1 and J usage is TRBJ2-7; 7 bases agree with TRBD2. Sequenced sample: peripheral blood. Written as DNA, the CDR3 is TGCGCCAGCAGCCAAGGAGGACTAGTCGGTTCCGGAGCCTACGAGCAGTACTTC. Translating it yields CASSQGGLVGSGAYEQYF.